This TCR beta chain was recovered during a study of blood T cell repertoires in COVID-19 (dated by TCRdb to 2020 to 2022). Study-level background: The collaborator samples originated in the United States, Italy and Spain and spanned the acute and convalescent phases of COVID-19. The prospective study material was composed of cDNA or gDNA derived from T cells, B-cell-depleted T cells, or PBMCs. The repertoires were made available in a free public database intended to serve as a resource for research on the immune response to SARS-CoV-2. The dataset comprised deeply sampled blood TCRbeta repertoires from subjects exposed to, actively infected with, or recovered from COVID-19. A de-identified subject ID, COVID-19 status, age in years and sex were almost always included in the sample metadata. Where HLA class I and class II types were available, the types were taken from metadata supplied by the sample provider, not from assay-based typing. The samples were drawn from two sources: the first 160 participants of the ongoing ImmuneRACE study, and approximately 1,300 subjects contributed by 6 global collaborators.

TCRbeta CDR3 regions were amplified from genomic DNA by means of the immunoSEQ Assay, a bias-controlled multiplex PCR. On the study's bioinformatics: The number of nucleated cells in each sample was estimated from the amplification of reference gene primers within the assay. Sequence reads were collapsed and filtered to measure the absolute abundance of every unique TCRbeta CDR3 rearrangement. For each sample, productive Simpson clonality was calculated as the square root of Simpson's diversity index across productive rearrangements. Sourced from immuneACCESS, this table was stored by TCRdb with only in-frame sequences that have V and J called. A share of the clones is absent; for the studies checked, an unresolved V gene accounts for under half, and the remainder has no known explanation. V and J calls and clone size are copied from that table; D and trimming were computed from the DNA. Here the sample has approximately 250,000 clones; about 80% occur a single time. The ten largest clones capture 15% of the sample.

With respect to this clone: Its cognate antigen has yet to be identified. No base-level quality is on record; no much larger clone is a single base apart.

Participants in the prospective study were enrolled through a virtual design, were aged 18 to 89 years, and lived in approximately 24 United States geographic areas. In the prospective study, participants were assigned to cohorts based on the clinical history participants reported in a screening survey and a study questionnaire. For ImmuneRACE Cohort 3, a participant was defined as recovered based on two consecutive negative NP/OP PCR tests, clearance by a healthcare professional, or resolution of symptoms. In the prospective study, whole blood, serum and a nasopharyngeal or oropharyngeal swab were collected from each participant by mobile phlebotomists. Participants in the prospective study had the option to provide additional blood draws and questionnaires over a 2-month period. Before DNA extraction, blood samples from the prospective study were shipped at room temperature or frozen. Summary of the overall study and its limitations: The amount of clinical and demographic metadata varied by source and participant and was provided uncurated.

After removal of 0 bases from V and 14 bases from J, the junction retains 6 bases not matched to a gene. In the germline V gene, CDR1 corresponds to LGHNA and CDR2 to YNFKEQ. From the cysteine up to the phenylalanine, the CDR3 has a length of 14 residues. The kept DNA is CDR3 alone, 42 bases in frame from the first base. The receptor was derived from a man in his forties who had recovered from COVID-19. The sequenced sample was PBMCs or T cells enriched from blood (not recorded which). The rearranged segments are TRBV4-2 and TRBJ1-6, with 8 central nucleotides matching TRBD1. The nucleotide sequence reads as follows: TGTGCCAGCAGCCAAGAAGGCAGGGGGCATACCCTCCACTTT. Its translation reads: CASSQEGRGHTLHF.